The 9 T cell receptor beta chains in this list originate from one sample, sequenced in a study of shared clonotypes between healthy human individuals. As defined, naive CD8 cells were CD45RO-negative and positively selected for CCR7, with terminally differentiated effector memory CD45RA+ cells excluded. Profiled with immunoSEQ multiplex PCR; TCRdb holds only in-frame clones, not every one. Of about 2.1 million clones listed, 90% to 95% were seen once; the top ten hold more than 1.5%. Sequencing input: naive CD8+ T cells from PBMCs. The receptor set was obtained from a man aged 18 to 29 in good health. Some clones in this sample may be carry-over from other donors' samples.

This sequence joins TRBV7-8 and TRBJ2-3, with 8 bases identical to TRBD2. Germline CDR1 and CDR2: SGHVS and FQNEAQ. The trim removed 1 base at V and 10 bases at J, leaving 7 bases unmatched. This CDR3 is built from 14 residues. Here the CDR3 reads CASSLEAGATAQYF. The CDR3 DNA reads TGTGCCAGCAGCTTAGAAGCGGGAGCAACGGCGCAGTATTTT. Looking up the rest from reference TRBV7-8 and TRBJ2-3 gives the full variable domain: GAGVSQSPRYKVAKRGQDVALRCDPISGHVSLFWYQQALGQGPEFLTYFQNEAQLDKSGLPSDRFFAERPEGSVSTLKIQRTQQEDSAVYLCASSLEAGATAQYFGPGTRLTVL.

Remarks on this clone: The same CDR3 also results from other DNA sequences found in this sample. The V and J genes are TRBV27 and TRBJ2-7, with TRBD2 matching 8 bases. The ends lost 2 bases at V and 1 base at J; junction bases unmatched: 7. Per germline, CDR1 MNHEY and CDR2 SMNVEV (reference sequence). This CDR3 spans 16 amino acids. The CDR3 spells CASSLSPGGGSYEQYF. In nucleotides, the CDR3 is TGTGCCAGCAGTTTAAGTCCGGGAGGGGGATCCTACGAGCAGTACTTC.

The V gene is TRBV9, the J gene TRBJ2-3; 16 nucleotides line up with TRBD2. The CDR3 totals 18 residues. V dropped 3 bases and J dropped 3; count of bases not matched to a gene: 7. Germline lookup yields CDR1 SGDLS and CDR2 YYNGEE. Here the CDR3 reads CASSDPGLAGGPTDTQYF. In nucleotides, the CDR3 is TGTGCCAGCAGCGACCCGGGACTAGCGGGAGGGCCAACAGATACGCAGTATTTT.

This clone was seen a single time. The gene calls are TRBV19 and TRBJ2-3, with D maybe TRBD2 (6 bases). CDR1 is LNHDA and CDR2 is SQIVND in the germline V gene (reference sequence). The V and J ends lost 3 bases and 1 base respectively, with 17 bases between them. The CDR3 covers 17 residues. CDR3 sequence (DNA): TGTGCCAGTAGTATTGGGCGCGGCGGGAAGCGCACAGATACGCAGTATTTT. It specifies CASSIGRGGKRTDTQYF.

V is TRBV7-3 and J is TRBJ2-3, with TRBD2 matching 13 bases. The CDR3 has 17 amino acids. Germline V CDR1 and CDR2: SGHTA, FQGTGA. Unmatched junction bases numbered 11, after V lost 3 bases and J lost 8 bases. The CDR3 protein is CASSFGGTSGIKATQYF. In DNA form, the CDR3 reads TGTGCCAGCAGCTTCGGTGGGACTAGCGGGATTAAAGCTACGCAGTATTTT.

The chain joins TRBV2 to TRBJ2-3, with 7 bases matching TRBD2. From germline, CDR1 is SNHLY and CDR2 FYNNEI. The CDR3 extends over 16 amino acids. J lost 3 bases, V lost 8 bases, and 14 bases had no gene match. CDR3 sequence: CASLRPGGGATDTQYF. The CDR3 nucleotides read TGTGCCAGCCTTAGGCCCGGCGGGGGAGCTACAGATACGCAGTATTTT. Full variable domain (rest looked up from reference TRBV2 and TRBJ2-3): EPEVTQTPSHQVTQMGQEVILRCVPISNHLYFYWYRQILGQKVEFLVSFYNNEISEKSEIFDDQFSVERPDGSNFTLKIRSTKLEDSAMYFCASLRPGGGATDTQYFGPGTRLTVL.

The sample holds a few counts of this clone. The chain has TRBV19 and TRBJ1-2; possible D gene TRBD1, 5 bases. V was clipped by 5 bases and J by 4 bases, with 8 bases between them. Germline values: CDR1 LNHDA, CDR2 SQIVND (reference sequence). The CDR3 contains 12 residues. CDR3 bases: TGTGCCAGTAGTGACAGCAGCTATGGCTACACCTTC. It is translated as CASSDSSYGYTF.

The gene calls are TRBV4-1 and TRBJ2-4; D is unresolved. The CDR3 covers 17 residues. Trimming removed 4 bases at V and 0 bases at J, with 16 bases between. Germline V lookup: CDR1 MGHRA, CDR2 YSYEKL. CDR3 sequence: CASSRTRLELAKNIQYF. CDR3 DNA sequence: TGCGCCAGCAGCCGAACTCGACTGGAACTAGCCAAAAACATTCAGTACTTC.

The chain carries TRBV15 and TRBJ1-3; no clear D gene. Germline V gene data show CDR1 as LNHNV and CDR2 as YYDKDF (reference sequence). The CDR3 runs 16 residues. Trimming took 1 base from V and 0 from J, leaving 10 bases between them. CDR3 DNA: TGTGCCACCAGCAGAGTGGAGACGAGCTCTGGAAACACCATATATTTT. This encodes CATSRVETSSGNTIYF.